The 14 T cell receptor beta chains reported below all come from one sample, sequenced in a study of tumor and adjacent non-tumor tissue in lung cancer. The library came from three nested PCR rounds adapted from ARM-PCR protocols. A single record per CDR3 protein comes from TCRdb applying MiXCR to the multiplex PCR reads. The table shows roughly 45,000 distinct CDR3 sequences, with 60% occurring only once. No cell sorting was done before RNA was extracted from the tissue. Distant lung tissue was collected more than 3 cm away from the tumor edge. Sequencing used distant non-tumor lung tissue. The origin of the receptors is a man aged 50 to 60 with non-small cell lung cancer.

J is TRBJ1-1 and V is TRBV4-2; D is perhaps TRBD1 (5 bases). Trimming left V 4 bases short and J 10 bases short, with 22 bases between. Germline-derived CDR1 and CDR2 are LGHNA and YNFKEQ. This CDR3 is 15 amino acids long. The CDR3 DNA reads as TGTGCCAGCAGCCTAGACACACCGGGGGGGGGGTCAGCTTTCTTT. This codes for CASSLDTPGGGSAFF.

The chain recombines TRBV20-1 with TRBJ1-5; possibly TRBD2 for D (6 bases). Near its end, the DNA agrees better with TRBJ2-3, so the J call may be wrong. There are 17 residues in the CDR3. CDR1 is DFQATT and CDR2 is SNEGSKA in the germline V gene (reference sequence). The CDR3 DNA sequence: TGCAGTGCTCCTTTGGAGGGCCGGCGGCGGATCAATCAGCCCCAGTATTTT. This codes for CSAPLEGRRRINQPQYF.

V usage is TRBV25-1 and J usage is TRBJ2-7; 10 bases map to TRBD2. From germline, CDR1 is MGHDK and CDR2 SYGVNS. The CDR3 length is 15 residues. V shed 8 bases, J shed 4 bases, and the junction held 11 bases outside the gene matches. In DNA, the CDR3 is TGTGCCAGCCCCGGACTAGCGGTAACCCCTTACGAGCAGTACTTC. Encoded protein: CASPGLAVTPYEQYF.

On this clonotype: Given a much more abundant clone one base away, this may be a read error. This chain connects TRBV6-1 to TRBJ2-7; D may be TRBD1 (5 bases). CDR1 and CDR2 from the germline V gene are MNHNS and SASEGT. Trimming pared 3 bases from V and 5 bases from J, leaving 8 bases between. The CDR3 is made up of 12 amino acids. The CDR3 bases are TGTGCCAGCAGTGACCAGGGTGACGAGCAGTACTTC. Translating gives CASSDQGDEQYF.

There are many counts of this clonotype. V gene TRBV5-4 combines with J gene TRBJ1-1, with D hard to call. CDR3 length: 13 residues. Germline V lookup: CDR1 SGHNT, CDR2 YYREEE (reference sequence). V lost 4 bases to trimming and J lost 1 base, with 8 bases between them. CDR3 DNA: TGTGCCAGCAGCCCGGACCAGAACACTGAAGCTTTCTTT. Amino acid sequence: CASSPDQNTEAFF.

With regard to this clonotype: It is likely a read error, because the conserved phenylalanine at the end of the CDR3 is missing. This rearrangement joins TRBV24-1 to TRBJ1-5; D is unresolved. Per germline, CDR1 KGHDR and CDR2 SFDVKD. The CDR3 runs to 13 residues. Trimming took 4 bases from V and 7 from J, leaving 10 bases between them. The CDR3 sequence is CATSEGKEQPQHV. The CDR3 DNA reads TGTGCCACCAGTGAAGGGAAAGAACAGCCCCAGCATGTT.

The chain has TRBV20-1 and TRBJ2-7, with 7 bases lining up with TRBD2. The CDR3 runs 14 residues. Germline-derived CDR1 and CDR2 are DFQATT and SNEGSKA (reference sequence). Trimming cost V 6 bases and J 2 bases; bases outside gene matches: 10. The CDR3 DNA sequence: TGCAGTGCCACCCCCGGGGGGAGCCCCTACGAGCAGTACTTC. The encoded protein is CSATPGGSPYEQYF.

Notes on this clonotype: Here the CDR3 omits its conserved ending phenylalanine or tryptophan, so a read error is the likely source. The gene calls are TRBV12-3 or TRBV12-4 and TRBJ2-7; D is uncertain. CDR3 size: 13 residues. V lost 9 bases and J 4 bases, leaving 16 bases between the germline ends. The CDR3 coding sequence is TGTGCCAGTAGTCTCAAGGTTACTTACGAGCAGTACCTC. The encoded protein is CASSLKVTYEQYL.

Points on this clonotype: This may be a read error, as it is one base from a much larger clone. The genes are TRBV28 and TRBJ1-2; 10 positions match TRBD1. CDR1 is MDHEN and CDR2 is SYDVKM in the germline V gene. The CDR3 spans 14 residues. The CDR3 DNA reads as TGTGCCAGCAGTCCCGGGACAGGGGTGTATGGCTACATCTTC. It translates to CASSPGTGVYGYIF.

This clonotype is classed as medium-sized (0.01 to 0.1%). The chain recombines TRBV11-2 with TRBJ2-2; tentative D call: TRBD2 (5 bases). Trimming removed 0 bases at V and 1 base at J, with 9 bases between. Germline-derived CDR1 and CDR2 are SGHAT and FQNNGV. The CDR3 has 16 residues. In DNA form, the CDR3 reads TGTGCCAGCAGCTTAGATAGGAGCGGGAACACCGGGGAGCTGTTTTTT. Its protein is CASSLDRSGNTGELFF. Drawing the rest from reference TRBV11-2 and TRBJ2-2, the complete variable domain is EAGVAQSPRYKIIEKRQSVAFWCNPISGHATLYWYQQILGQGPKLLIQFQNNGVVDDSQLPKDRFSAERLKGVDSTLKIQPAKLEDSAVYLCASSLDRSGNTGELFFGEGSRLTVL.

The genes are TRBV28 and TRBJ1-5, with 9 bases lining up with TRBD1. CDR3 size: 17 residues. Germline-derived CDR1 and CDR2 are MDHEN and SYDVKM. After removal of 2 bases from V and 2 bases from J, the junction contained 7 bases not matched to a gene. Here the CDR3 reads CASSLEPGQGRNQPQHF. In DNA, the CDR3 is TGTGCCAGCAGTTTAGAACCGGGACAGGGCCGCAATCAGCCCCAGCATTTT.

As for this clonotype: Its ends do not fully match the called genes, so a read error is possible. V and J are TRBV24-1 and TRBJ2-3; TRBD2 agrees at 13 bases. The CDR3 has 19 residues. The germline V gene has CDR1 KGHDR and CDR2 SFDVKD. CDR3 nucleotide sequence: TGTACCACCAGTGGGGCCGGGACTAGCGGGAAGAAGGGCACAGATACGCAGTATTTT. Its protein product is CTTSGAGTSGKKGTDTQYF.

As regards this clonotype: Germline is not matched at one junction end, which may reflect a read error. The chain employs TRBV4-1 and TRBJ2-3; D ambiguous. The germline CDR1 and CDR2 sequences are MGHRA and YSYEKL. The CDR3 is 14 residues long. The CDR3: CAISSQGYIDTQYF. In nucleotides, the CDR3 is TGCGCCATCAGCTCCCAAGGCTATATAGATACGCAGTATTTT.

With respect to this clonotype: The junction shows a germline mismatch at one end, possibly a read error. This rearrangement joins TRBV6-5 to TRBJ2-7; D ambiguous. Germline V gives CDR1 MNHEY, CDR2 SVGAGI. The CDR3 consists of 15 residues. The CDR3 reads CASSYSTEAVVEQYF. CDR3 nucleotide sequence: TGTGCCAGCAGTTACTCCACCGAGGCGGTAGTCGAGCAGTATTTC.